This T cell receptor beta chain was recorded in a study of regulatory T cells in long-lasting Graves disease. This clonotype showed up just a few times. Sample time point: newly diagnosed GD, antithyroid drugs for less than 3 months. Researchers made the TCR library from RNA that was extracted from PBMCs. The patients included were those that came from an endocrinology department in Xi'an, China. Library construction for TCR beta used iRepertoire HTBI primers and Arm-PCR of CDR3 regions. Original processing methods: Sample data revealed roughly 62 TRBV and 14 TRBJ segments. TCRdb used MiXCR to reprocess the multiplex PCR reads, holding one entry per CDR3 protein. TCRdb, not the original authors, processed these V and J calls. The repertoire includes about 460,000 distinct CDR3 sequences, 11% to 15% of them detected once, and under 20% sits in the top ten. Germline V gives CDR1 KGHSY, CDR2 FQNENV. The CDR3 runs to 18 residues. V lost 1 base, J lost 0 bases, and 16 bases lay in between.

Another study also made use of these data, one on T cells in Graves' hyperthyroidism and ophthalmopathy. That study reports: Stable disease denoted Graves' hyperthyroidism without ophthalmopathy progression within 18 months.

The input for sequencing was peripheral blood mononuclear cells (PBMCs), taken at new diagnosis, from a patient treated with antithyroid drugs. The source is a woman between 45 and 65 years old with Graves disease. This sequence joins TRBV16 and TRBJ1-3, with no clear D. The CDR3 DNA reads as TGTGCCAGCAGCCAATTGGTCCAGCCAGCCCCCTCTGGAAACACCATATATTTT. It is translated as CASSQLVQPAPSGNTIYF.